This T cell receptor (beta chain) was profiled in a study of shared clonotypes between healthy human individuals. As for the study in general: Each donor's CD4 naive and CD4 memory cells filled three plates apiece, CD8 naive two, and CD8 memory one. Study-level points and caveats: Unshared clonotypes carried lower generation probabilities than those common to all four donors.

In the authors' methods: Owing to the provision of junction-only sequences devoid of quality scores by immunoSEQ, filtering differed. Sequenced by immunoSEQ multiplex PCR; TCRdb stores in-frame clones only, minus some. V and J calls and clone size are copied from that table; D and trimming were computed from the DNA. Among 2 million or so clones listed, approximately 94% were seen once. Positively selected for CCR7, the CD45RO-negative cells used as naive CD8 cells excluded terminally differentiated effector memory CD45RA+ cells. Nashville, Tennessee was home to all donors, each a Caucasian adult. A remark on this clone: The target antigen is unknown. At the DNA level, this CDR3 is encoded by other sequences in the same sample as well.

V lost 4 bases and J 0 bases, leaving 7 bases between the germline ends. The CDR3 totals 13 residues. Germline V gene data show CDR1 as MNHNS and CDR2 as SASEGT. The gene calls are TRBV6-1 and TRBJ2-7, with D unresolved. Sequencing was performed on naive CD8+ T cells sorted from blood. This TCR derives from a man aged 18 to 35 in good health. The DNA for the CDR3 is TGTGCCAGCAGTGCCAGGAGCTCCTACGAGCAGTACTTC. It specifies CASSARSSYEQYF.